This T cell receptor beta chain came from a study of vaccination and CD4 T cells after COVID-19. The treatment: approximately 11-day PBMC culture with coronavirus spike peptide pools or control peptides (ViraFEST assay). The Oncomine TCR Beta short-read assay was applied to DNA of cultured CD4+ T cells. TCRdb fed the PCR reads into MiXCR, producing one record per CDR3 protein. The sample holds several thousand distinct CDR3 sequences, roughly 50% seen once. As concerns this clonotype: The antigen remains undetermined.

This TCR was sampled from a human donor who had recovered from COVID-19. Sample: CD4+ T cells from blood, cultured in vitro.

CDR3 coding DNA: TGTGCCAGCAGAGGGACAGGGGCGGGCTATGGCTACACCTTC. It translates to CASRGTGAGYGYTF. V gene TRBV2 combines with J gene TRBJ1-2; 10 bases are shared with TRBD1. The CDR3 has 14 amino acids. The J segment lost 4 bases and the V segment lost 6 bases, leaving 5 bases of the junction unmatched. Per the germline V gene, CDR1 is SNHLY and CDR2 is FYNNEI.